This TCR beta chain derives from a study of cytomegalovirus exposure and HLA in healthy donors. Turning to the study itself: An early data release held tens of millions of unique TCRs from HLA-typed donors. Study-level points and caveats: DRB1 had the most TCR associations and HLA-C the fewest, a later analysis found, with rates varying by HLA locus.

This CDR3 is built from 15 residues. Looked up from germline, CDR1 is SGHAT and CDR2 is FQNNGV. Trimming took 5 bases from V and 2 from J; bases not matched to a gene: 5. Primers for the PCR totalled 60 Vbeta and 13 Jbeta. TCRdb keeps only in-frame clones here, not all; method: immunoSEQ multiplex PCR. The sample lists about 90,000 clones, approximately 71% occurring once. Comment on this clone: No antigen is known for it.

The chain uses TRBV11-2 and TRBJ2-5; 10 nucleotides agree with TRBD2. This sequence was found in a woman aged 18-29 years in good health and CMV-seropositive. The source material was PBMCs. CDR3 sequence reads: CASSQQRGGQETQYF. The CDR3 nucleotides read TGTGCCAGCAGCCAGCAGCGGGGGGGGCAAGAGACCCAGTACTTC.